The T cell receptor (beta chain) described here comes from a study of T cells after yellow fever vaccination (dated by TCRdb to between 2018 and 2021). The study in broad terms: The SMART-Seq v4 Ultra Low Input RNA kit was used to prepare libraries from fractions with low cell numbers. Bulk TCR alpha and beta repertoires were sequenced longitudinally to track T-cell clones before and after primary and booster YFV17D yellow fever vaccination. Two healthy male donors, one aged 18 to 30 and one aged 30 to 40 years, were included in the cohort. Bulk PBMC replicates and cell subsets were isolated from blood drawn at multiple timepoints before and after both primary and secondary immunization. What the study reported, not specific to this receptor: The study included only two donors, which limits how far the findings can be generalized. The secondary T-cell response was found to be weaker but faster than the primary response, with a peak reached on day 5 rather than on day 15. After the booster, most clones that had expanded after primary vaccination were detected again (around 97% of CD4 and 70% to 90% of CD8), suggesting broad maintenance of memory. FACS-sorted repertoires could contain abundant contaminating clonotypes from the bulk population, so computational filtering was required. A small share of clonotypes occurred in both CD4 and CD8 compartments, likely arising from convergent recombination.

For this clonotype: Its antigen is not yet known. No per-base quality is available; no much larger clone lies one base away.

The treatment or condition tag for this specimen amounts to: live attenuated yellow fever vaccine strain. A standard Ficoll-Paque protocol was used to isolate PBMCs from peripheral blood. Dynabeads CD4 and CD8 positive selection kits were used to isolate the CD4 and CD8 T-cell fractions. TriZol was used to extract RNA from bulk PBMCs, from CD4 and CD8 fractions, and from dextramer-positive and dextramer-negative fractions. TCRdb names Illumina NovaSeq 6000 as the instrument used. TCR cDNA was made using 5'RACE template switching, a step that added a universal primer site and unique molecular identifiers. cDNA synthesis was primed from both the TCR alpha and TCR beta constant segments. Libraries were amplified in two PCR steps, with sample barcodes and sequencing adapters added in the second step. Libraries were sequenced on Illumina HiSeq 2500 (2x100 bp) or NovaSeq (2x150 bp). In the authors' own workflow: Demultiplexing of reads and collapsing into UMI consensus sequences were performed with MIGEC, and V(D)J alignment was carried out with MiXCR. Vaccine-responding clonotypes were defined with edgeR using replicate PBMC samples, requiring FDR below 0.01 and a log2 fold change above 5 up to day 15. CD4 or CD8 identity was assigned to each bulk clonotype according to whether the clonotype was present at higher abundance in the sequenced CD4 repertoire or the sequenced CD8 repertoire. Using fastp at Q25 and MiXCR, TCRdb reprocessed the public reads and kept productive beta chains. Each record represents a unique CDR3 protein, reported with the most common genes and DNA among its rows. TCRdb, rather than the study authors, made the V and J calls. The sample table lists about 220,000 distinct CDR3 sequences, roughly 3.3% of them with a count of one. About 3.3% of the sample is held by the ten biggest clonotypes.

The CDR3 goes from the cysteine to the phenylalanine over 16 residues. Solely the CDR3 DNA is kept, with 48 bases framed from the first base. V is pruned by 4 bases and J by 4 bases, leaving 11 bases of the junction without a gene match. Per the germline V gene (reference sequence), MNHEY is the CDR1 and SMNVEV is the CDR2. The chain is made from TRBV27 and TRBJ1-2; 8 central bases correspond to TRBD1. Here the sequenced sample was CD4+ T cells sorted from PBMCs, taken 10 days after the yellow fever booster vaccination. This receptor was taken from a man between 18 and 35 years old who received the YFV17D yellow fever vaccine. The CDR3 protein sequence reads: CASSYVPGGALYGYTF. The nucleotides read TGTGCCAGCAGTTATGTACCAGGGGGCGCGCTCTATGGCTACACCTTC.